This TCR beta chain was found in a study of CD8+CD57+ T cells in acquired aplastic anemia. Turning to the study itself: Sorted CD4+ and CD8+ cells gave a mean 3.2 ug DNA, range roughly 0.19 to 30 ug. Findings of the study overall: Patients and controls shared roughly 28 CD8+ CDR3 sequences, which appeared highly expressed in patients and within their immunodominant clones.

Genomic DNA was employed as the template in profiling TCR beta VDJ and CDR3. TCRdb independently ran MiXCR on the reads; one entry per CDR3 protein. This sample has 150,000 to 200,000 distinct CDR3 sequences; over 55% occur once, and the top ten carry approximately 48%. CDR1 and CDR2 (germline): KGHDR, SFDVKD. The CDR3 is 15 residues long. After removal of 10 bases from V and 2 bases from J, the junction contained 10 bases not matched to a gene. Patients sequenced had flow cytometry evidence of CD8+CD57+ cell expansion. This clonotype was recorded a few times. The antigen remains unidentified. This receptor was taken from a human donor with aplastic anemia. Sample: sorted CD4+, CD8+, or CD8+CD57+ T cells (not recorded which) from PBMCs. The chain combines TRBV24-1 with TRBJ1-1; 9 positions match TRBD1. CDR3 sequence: CATSSGTGINTEAFF. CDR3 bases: TGTGCCACAAGCTCCGGGACAGGGATTAACACTGAAGCTTTCTTT.